The sequence of this T cell receptor beta chain was determined in a study of glioma-infiltrating T cells after dendritic cell vaccination. The overall study: Dendritic cell vaccination trial patients had either newly diagnosed or recurrent glioblastoma. Regarding the study as a whole: Longer survival after dendritic cell vaccination followed higher pretreatment TIL content.

TCRdb keeps only in-frame clones here, not all; method: immunoSEQ multiplex PCR. Altogether about 82,000 clones are present, around 83% being singletons, with the ten largest covering under 7%. This clone was detected only a few times. Antigen specificity is unknown. Sample time point: after dendritic cell vaccination, including at tumor progression/relapse. Patients had residual fresh-frozen tumor tissue and more than two years of survival data. The CDR3 covers 15 residues. Germline assignment: CDR1 SGHDN and CDR2 FVKESK. Trimming left V 3 bases short and J 10 bases short, with 18 bases between. This specimen was blood, taken after dendritic cell vaccination. The sequence derives from a human donor with glioblastoma. The gene calls are TRBV14 and TRBJ1-4; D may be TRBD1 (6 bases). In nucleotides, the CDR3 is TGTGCCAGCAGCCAGTTCCTGGGGGCCGGCGGAAAACTGTTTTTT. Amino acids: CASSQFLGAGGKLFF.